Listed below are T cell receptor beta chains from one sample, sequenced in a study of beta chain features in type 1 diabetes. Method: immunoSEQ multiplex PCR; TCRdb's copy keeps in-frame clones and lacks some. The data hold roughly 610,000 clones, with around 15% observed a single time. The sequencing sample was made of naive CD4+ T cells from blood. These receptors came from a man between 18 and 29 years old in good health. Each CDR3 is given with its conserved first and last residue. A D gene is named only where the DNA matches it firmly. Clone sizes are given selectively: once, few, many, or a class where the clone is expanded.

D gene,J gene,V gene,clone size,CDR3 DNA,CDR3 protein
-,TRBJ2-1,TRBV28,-,TGTGCCAGCAGCCGGGCCTACAATGAGCAGTTCTTC,CASSRAYNEQFF
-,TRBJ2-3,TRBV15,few,TGTGCCACCAGCAGAGGGAATAACGCCCAGGGAGATACGCAGTATTTT,CATSRGNNAQGDTQYF
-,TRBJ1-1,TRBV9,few,TGTGCCAGCAGACGTTCGGACGGGAACACTGAAGCTTTCTTT,CASRRSDGNTEAFF
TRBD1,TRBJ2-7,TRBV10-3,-,TGTGCCATCAGGGACAGGGTCGAGCAGTACTTC,CAIRDRVEQYF
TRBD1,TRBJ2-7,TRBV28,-,TGTGCCAGCAGGGACAGGGGGCGCTCCTACGAGCAGTACTTC,CASRDRGRSYEQYF
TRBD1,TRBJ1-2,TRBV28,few,TGTGCCAGCAGTACAGGGGGCGTCGCTAACTATGGCTACACCTTC,CASSTGGVANYGYTF
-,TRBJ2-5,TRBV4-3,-,TGCGCCAGCAGCCAAGATTCGTACCAAGAGACCCAGTACTTC,CASSQDSYQETQYF
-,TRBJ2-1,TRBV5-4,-,TGTGCCAGCAGCTTCCTTGAGCGATACAATGAGCAGTTCTTC,CASSFLERYNEQFF
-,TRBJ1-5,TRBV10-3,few,TGTGCCATCAGCTCACAGGGAGGGCCCCAGCATTTT,CAISSQGGPQHF
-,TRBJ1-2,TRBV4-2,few,TGTGCCAGCAGCCAAGCCGGACCTAACTATGGCTACACCTTC,CASSQAGPNYGYTF
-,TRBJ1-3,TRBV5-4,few,TGTGCCAGCAGCTCCGTGGGGGGGGCGTTCTCGCCTTCTGGAAACACCATATATTTT,CASSSVGGAFSPSGNTIYF
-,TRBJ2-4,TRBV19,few,TGTGCCAGTAGGCCGAGTCCTCCGGGACACACTACCAAAAACATTCAGTACTTC,CASRPSPPGHTTKNIQYF
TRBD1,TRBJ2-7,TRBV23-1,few,TGCGCCAGCAGTCAACCGACCCGGACAGGATATGAGCAGTACTTC,CASSQPTRTGYEQYF
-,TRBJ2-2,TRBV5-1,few,TGCGCCAGCAGCTTGGTCCCGAAGGGTACCGGGGAGCTGTTTTTT,CASSLVPKGTGELFF
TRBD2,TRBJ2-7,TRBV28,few,TGTGCCAGCAGTTTAGTTAGCGGGAGCGGTCCCTCCTACGAGCAGTACTTC,CASSLVSGSGPSYEQYF
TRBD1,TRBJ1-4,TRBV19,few,TGTGCCAGTCACCGGACAGGGAACGAAAAACTGTTTTTT,CASHRTGNEKLFF
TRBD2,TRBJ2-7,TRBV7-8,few,TGTGCCAGCAGCTTAGCGCGGGAGTACGAGCAGTACTTC,CASSLAREYEQYF
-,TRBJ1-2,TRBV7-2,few,TGTGCCAGCAGCTTCGAACGGTTCTATGGCTACACCTTC,CASSFERFYGYTF
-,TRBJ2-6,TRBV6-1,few,TGTGCCAGCAGTGGGGTGGGAACTGGGGCCAACGTCCTGACTTTC,CASSGVGTGANVLTF
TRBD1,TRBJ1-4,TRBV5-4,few,TGTGCCAGCAGCTGGGGACAGGAGGCAACTAATGAAAAACTGTTTTTT,CASSWGQEATNEKLFF
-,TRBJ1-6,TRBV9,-,TGTGCCAGCAGCTTCGACAGAAGGAATTCACCCCTCCACTTT,CASSFDRRNSPLHF
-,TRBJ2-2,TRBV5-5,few,TGTGCCAGCATCGTGACTGACGCGAACACCGGGGAGCTGTTTTTT,CASIVTDANTGELFF
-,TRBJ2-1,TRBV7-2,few,TGTGCCAGCAGCCCCCGGACCAGGAAAAACAATGAGCAGTTCTTC,CASSPRTRKNNEQFF
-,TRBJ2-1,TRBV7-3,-,TGTGCCAGCAGCTTAGTTCGATCAGGCGCCTCCTACAATGAGCAGTTCTTC,CASSLVRSGASYNEQFF
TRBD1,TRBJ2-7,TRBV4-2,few,TGTGCCAGCAGCCAAGTAGGACAGGGCTACGAGCAGTACTTC,CASSQVGQGYEQYF
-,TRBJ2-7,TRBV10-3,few,TGTGCCATCAGGAACCGACAGGACTCCTACGAGCAGTACTTC,CAIRNRQDSYEQYF
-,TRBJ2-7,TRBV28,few,TGTGCCAGCAGTCCAGCGGCGGTAAGCTCCTACGAGCAGTACTTC,CASSPAAVSSYEQYF
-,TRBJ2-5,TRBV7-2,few,TGTGCCAGCAGCTTACAGGATGGGGAGACCCAGTACTTC,CASSLQDGETQYF
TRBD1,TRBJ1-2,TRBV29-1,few,TGCAGCGCCATCGGGCAGGGGGGAGGGTATGGCTACACCTTC,CSAIGQGGGYGYTF
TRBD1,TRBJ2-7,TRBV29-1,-,TGCAGCGTTGGAGGGGGCCGAGGCGGGGAGCAGTACTTC,CSVGGGRGGEQYF
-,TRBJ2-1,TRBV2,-,TGTGCCAGCAGTGTGCTGGGCCCCTACAATGAGCAGTTCTTC,CASSVLGPYNEQFF
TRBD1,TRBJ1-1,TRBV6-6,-,TGTGCCAGCAGTAAACCGGGACAGGGAAACACTGAAGCTTTCTTT,CASSKPGQGNTEAFF
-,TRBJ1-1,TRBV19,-,TGTGCCAGTAGTATAGATCAACAGGTTATGAACACTGAAGCTTTCTTT,CASSIDQQVMNTEAFF
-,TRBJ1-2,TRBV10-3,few,TGTGCCATCAGTGAACCGGCCGGGCCCTATAACGGCTACACCTTC,CAISEPAGPYNGYTF
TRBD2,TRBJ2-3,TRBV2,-,TGTGCCAGCAGTGGTCCTAGCGGAGCTAGCACAGATACGCAGTATTTT,CASSGPSGASTDTQYF
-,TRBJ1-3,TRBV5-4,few,TGTGCCAGCAGCTTGACCGGGACGGTCGAGTCTGGAAACACCATATATTTT,CASSLTGTVESGNTIYF
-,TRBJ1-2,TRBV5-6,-,TGTGCCAGCAGCTTGTCCCACCGGGACTCAAATGGCTACACCTTC,CASSLSHRDSNGYTF